This TCR beta chain was sequenced for a study of OX40 agonist ivuxolimab in advanced cancers. Repertoires were generated with immunoSEQ multiplex PCR, while TCRdb's copy carries only in-frame clones and drops some. The table records approximately 100,000 clones, around nine tenths of them present only once. CDR3 length: 14 amino acids. The germline V gene encodes CDR1 SGHRS and CDR2 YFSETQ. V was cut by 0 bases and J by 4 bases, with 11 bases left in between. The material was CD4+ or CD8+ T cells sorted from blood, obtained in a trial of the OX40 agonist ivuxolimab. This receptor was taken from an adult with an advanced solid tumor such as melanoma, head and neck, liver or kidney cancer. The chain links TRBV5-1 to TRBJ2-7; tentative D call: TRBD2 (5 bases). CDR3 nucleotides: TGCGCCAGCAGCTTGGCACTAGGCCAATACGAGCAGTACTTC. Translation: CASSLALGQYEQYF.